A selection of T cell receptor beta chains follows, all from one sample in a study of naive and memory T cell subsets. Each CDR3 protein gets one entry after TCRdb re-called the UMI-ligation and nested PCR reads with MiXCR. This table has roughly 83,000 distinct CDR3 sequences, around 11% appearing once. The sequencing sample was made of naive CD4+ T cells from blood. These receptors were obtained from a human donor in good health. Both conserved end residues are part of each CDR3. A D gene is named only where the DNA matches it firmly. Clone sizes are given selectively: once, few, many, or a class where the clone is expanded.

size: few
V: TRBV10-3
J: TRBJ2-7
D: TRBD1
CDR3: CAIRADRGNYEQYF
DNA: TGTGCCATCAGGGCGGACAGGGGAAACTACGAGCAGTACTTC

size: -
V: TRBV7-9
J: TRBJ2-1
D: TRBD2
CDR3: CASIVAGGQDEQFF
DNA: TGTGCCAGCATCGTCGCGGGAGGGCAGGATGAGCAGTTCTTC

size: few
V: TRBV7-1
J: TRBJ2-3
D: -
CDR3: CASSSFRQADTQYF
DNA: TGTGCCAGCAGCTCGTTCCGACAGGCTGATACGCAGTATTTT

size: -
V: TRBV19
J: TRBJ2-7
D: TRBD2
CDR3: CASSASGRPPYEQYF
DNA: TGTGCCAGTAGTGCTAGCGGGAGGCCCCCCTACGAGCAGTACTTC

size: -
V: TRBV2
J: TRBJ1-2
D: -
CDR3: CASSGEQYGYTF
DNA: TGTGCCAGCTCAGGGGAGCAATATGGCTACACCTTC

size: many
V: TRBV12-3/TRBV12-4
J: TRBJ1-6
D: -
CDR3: CASSFGIPTGYSSPLHF
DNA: TGTGCCAGCAGTTTCGGGATCCCAACAGGGTATAGTTCACCCCTCCACTTT

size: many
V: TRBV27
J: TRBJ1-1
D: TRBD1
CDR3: CASSFRGRTEAFF
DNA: TGTGCCAGCAGTTTCAGGGGGCGGACTGAAGCTTTCTTT

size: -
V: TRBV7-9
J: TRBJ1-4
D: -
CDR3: CASSSGTDAAQANEKLFF
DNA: TGTGCCAGCAGCTCCGGGACGGACGCGGCCCAGGCTAATGAAAAACTGTTTTTT

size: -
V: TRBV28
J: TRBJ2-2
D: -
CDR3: CASRPQTGRIGELFF
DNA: TGTGCCAGCAGGCCTCAGACAGGGAGGATCGGGGAGCTGTTTTTT

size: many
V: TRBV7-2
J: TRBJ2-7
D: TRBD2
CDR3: CASSSGTRYEQYF
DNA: TGTGCCAGCAGCTCGGGGACTAGGTACGAGCAGTACTTC

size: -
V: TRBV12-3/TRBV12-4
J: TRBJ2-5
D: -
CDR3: CASSLAGRDQETQYF
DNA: TGTGCCAGCAGTTTAGCAGGGCGGGATCAAGAGACCCAGTACTTC

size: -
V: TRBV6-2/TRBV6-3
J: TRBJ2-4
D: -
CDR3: CASSYGQTTTSAKNIQYF
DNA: TGTGCCAGCAGTTACGGTCAGACGACAACCTCAGCCAAAAACATTCAGTACTTC

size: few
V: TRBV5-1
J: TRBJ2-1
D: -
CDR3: CASSLGHIDNEQFF
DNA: TGCGCCAGCAGCTTGGGACATATTGACAATGAGCAGTTCTTC

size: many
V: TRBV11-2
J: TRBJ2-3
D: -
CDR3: CASSLTSGTDTQYF
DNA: TGTGCCAGCAGCTTAACGTCGGGTACAGATACGCAGTATTTT

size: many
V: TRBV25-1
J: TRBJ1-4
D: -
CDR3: CASSEWEGDEKLFF
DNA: TGTGCCAGCAGTGAATGGGAGGGGGATGAAAAACTGTTTTTT

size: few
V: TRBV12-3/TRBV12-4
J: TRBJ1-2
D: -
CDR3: CASSLGGVNYGYTF
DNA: TGTGCCAGCAGTTTAGGGGGGGTTAACTATGGCTACACCTTC

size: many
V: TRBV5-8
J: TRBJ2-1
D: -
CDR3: CASSLRQGRDEQFF
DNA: TGTGCCAGCAGCCTCAGACAGGGGAGGGATGAGCAGTTCTTC

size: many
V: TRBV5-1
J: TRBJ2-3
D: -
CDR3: CASSLGNKDTQYF
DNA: TGCGCCAGCAGCTTGGGGAATAAGGATACGCAGTATTTT

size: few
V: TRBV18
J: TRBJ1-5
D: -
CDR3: CASSESNQPQHF
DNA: TGTGCCAGCTCTGAAAGCAATCAGCCCCAGCATTTT

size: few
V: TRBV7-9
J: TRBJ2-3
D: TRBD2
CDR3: CASRAPSSGRVTDTQYF
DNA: TGTGCCAGCCGCGCCCCCTCCAGCGGGAGGGTCACAGATACGCAGTATTTT

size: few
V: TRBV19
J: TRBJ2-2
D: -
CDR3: CASSNWGSPNTGELFF
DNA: TGTGCCAGTAGTAATTGGGGATCCCCGAACACCGGGGAGCTGTTTTTT

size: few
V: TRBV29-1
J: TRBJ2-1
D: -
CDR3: CSGGGALGAEQFF
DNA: TGCAGCGGTGGGGGGGCGCTTGGAGCCGAGCAGTTCTTC

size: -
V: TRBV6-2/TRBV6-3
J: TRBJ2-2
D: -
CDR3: CASRRGGVRGTGELFF
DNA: TGTGCCAGCAGAAGGGGAGGAGTACGGGGCACCGGGGAGCTGTTTTTT

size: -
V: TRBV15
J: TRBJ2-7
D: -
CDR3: CATSRDLGGASYEQYF
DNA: TGTGCCACCAGCAGAGATTTAGGAGGGGCCAGCTACGAGCAGTACTTC

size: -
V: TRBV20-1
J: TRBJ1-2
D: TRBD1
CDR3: CSASGTGGYGYTF
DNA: TGCAGTGCTTCCGGGACAGGGGGCTATGGCTACACCTTC

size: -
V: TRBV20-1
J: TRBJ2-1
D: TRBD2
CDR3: CSARDPQREIPEQFF
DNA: TGCAGTGCTAGAGATCCCCAGCGGGAGATACCTGAGCAGTTCTTC

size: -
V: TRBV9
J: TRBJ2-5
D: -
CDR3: CASGNGTRVTETQYF
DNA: TGTGCCAGCGGAAATGGTACAAGGGTAACAGAGACCCAGTACTTC

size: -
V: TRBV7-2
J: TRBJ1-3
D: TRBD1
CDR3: CASSRGTAGSGNTIYF
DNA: TGTGCCAGCAGCAGGGGGACAGCCGGCTCTGGAAACACCATATATTTT

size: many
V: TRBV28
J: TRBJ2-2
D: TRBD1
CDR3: CASSLTGQGTGELFF
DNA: TGTGCCAGCAGTTTAACGGGACAGGGGACCGGGGAGCTGTTTTTT

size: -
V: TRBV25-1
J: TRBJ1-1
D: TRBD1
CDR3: CASSVTGSRSTGAYREAFF
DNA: TGTGCCAGCAGCGTCACCGGATCCCGCAGCACAGGGGCCTACCGGGAAGCTTTCTTT

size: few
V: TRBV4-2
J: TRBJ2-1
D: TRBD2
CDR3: CASSQEGGGDNEQFF
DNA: TGTGCCAGCAGCCAAGAGGGCGGGGGGGACAATGAGCAGTTCTTC

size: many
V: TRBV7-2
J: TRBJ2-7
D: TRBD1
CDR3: CASSLGGTGGYEQYF
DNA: TGTGCCAGCAGCTTAGGCGGGACAGGGGGCTACGAGCAGTACTTC

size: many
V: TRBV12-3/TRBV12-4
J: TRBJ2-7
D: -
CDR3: CASSRGFYEQYF
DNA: TGTGCCAGCAGTAGAGGGTTCTACGAGCAGTACTTC

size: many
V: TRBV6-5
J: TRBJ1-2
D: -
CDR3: CASSYKGGTYGYTF
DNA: TGTGCCAGCAGTTACAAGGGAGGGACTTATGGCTACACCTTC

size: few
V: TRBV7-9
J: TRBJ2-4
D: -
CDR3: CASSSTRAAGPLKNIQYF
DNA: TGTGCCAGCAGCTCAACGAGGGCAGCTGGCCCCCTCAAAAACATTCAGTACTTC

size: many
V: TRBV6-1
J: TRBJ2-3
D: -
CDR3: CASSERASVRNTQYF
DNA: TGTGCCAGCAGTGAACGGGCTAGTGTCAGGAATACGCAGTATTTT

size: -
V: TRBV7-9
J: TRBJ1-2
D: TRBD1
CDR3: CASSLVGTARRGYTF
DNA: TGTGCCAGCAGCTTGGTAGGGACAGCGCGGCGCGGCTACACCTTC

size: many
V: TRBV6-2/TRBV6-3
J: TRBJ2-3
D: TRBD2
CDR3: CASERTSGSTDTQYF
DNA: TGTGCCAGCGAAAGGACTAGCGGGAGCACAGATACGCAGTATTTT

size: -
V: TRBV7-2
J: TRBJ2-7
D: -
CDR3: CASSLSNPYEQYF
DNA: TGTGCCAGCAGCTTATCCAATCCCTACGAGCAGTACTTC

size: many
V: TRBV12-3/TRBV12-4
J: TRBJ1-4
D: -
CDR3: CASSHRPNVEKLFF
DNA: TGTGCCAGCAGCCACCGACCCAACGTCGAAAAACTGTTTTTT

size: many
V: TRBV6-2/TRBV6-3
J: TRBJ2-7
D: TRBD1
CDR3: CASSYLGTGAEQYF
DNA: TGTGCCAGCAGTTACTTGGGGACAGGGGCCGAGCAGTACTTC

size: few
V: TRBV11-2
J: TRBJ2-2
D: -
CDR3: CASSFDRFLTGELFF
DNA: TGTGCCAGCAGCTTCGACAGGTTTCTCACCGGGGAGCTGTTTTTT

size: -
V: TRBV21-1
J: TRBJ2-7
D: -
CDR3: CASSNVPGLHEQYF
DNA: TGTGCCAGCAGCAATGTCCCGGGACTCCACGAGCAGTACTTC

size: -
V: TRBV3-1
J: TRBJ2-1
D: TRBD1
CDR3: CASSLRQGPYNEQFF
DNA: TGTGCCAGCAGCCTTAGACAGGGTCCCTACAATGAGCAGTTCTTC

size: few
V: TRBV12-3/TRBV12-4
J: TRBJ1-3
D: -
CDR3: CASSLRGPGNTIYF
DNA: TGTGCCAGCAGTTTACGGGGGCCAGGAAACACCATATATTTT

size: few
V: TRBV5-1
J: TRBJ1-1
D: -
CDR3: CASSLERGWNTEAFF
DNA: TGCGCCAGCAGCTTGGAGCGGGGTTGGAACACTGAAGCTTTCTTT

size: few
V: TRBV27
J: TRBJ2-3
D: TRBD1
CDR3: CASSLGQGWTDTQYF
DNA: TGTGCCAGCAGTTTAGGACAGGGGTGGACAGATACGCAGTATTTT

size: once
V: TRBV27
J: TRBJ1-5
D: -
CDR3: CASSLEGSGGPNQPQHF
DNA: TGTGCCAGCAGTTTAGAAGGGTCCGGGGGTCCCAATCAGCCCCAGCATTTT

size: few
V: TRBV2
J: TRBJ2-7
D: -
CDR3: CAGKTAADEQYF
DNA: TGTGCCGGGAAGACAGCAGCCGACGAGCAGTACTTC

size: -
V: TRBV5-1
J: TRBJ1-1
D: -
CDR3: CASSLQLNTEAFF
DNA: TGCGCCAGCAGTCTACAACTGAACACTGAAGCTTTCTTT